This T cell receptor (beta chain) was identified in a study of blood T cell repertoires in COVID-19. Study background: There were acute and convalescent COVID-19 samples, and they came from the United States, Italy and Spain. In each case, the material was cDNA or gDNA derived from T cells, B-cell-depleted T cells, or PBMCs.

The germline V gene encodes CDR1 SGDLS and CDR2 YYNGEE. This CDR3 contains 13 residues. Trimming removed 2 bases from V and 4 bases from J, with 6 bases in between. Sequencing was performed with immunoSEQ multiplex PCR; in TCRdb, only in-frame clones are kept and a portion is missing. The sample contains about 490,000 clones, 80% to 90% of which appear only once. The sequence came from a human donor in a cohort sampled during active COVID-19. The source material was peripheral blood. The rearrangement uses TRBV9 and TRBJ2-2; no clear D gene. CDR3 sequence (DNA): TGTGCCAGCAGCGTTAGACTCACCGGGGAGCTGTTTTTT. Translation gives CASSVRLTGELFF.